The 19 T cell receptor beta chains presented below share a single source sample, sequenced in a study of T cells in localized non-small cell lung cancer. Profiled with immunoSEQ multiplex PCR; TCRdb holds only in-frame clones, not every one. The sample has some 51,000 clones, just over 85% seen once; the top ten hold 4.5% to 5.5%. Sequenced here: peripheral blood, sampled before any cancer treatment. The receptors stem from a woman aged 40-75 years with stage I lung adenocarcinoma.

This sequence joins TRBV13 and TRBJ1-2, with unresolved D. V lost 5 bases and J 3 bases, leaving 10 bases between the germline ends. The V gene's germline CDR1 is PRHDT and CDR2 FYEKMQ (reference sequence). This CDR3 contains 13 residues. CDR3: CASSDVGDYGYTF. CDR3 bases: TGTGCCAGCAGCGATGTCGGGGACTATGGCTACACCTTC.

The sample holds a few counts of this clone. This sequence joins TRBV2 and TRBJ2-7; TRBD2 agrees at 9 bases. The CDR3 loop spans 15 amino acids. The ends lost 3 bases at V and 2 bases at J; junction bases unmatched: 5. Germline V lookup: CDR1 SNHLY, CDR2 FYNNEI. The CDR3 region is CASSEQRGATYEQYF. In DNA form, the CDR3 reads TGTGCCAGCAGTGAGCAGCGGGGGGCTACCTACGAGCAGTACTTC.

The genes are TRBV29-1 and TRBJ2-7; D is unclear. CDR1 is SQVTM, CDR2 ANQGSEA, per germline. The CDR3 contains 12 residues. V was shortened by 3 bases and J by 2 bases, with 8 bases between the two germline ends. CDR3 coding DNA: TGCAGCGTTGAGGCCGGCGCCTACGAGCAGTACTTC. Translating gives CSVEAGAYEQYF.

CDR3 loop: CASSPIAGQGRTDTQYF. The CDR3 DNA sequence: TGTGCCAGCAGCCCGATCGCCGGGCAGGGGCGCACAGATACGCAGTATTTT. V gene TRBV9 combines with J gene TRBJ2-3; D is perhaps TRBD1 (6 bases). The CDR3 runs to 17 residues. The ends were cut back, 4 bases at V and 1 base at J, with 19 bases in the middle. Looked up from germline, CDR1 is SGDLS and CDR2 is YYNGEE.

DNA of the CDR3: TGTGCCAGCAGCTTACCCGACAGGGTCAGACAGCCCCAGCATTTT. Amino acid sequence: CASSLPDRVRQPQHF. The chain uses TRBV11-3 and TRBJ1-5; 7 bases align to TRBD1. In germline, CDR1 is SGHNT, CDR2 YENEEA. Trimming removed 2 bases from V and 7 bases from J; junction bases left unmatched: 8. The CDR3 has 15 residues. Full variable domain (remainder filled in from reference TRBV11-3 and TRBJ1-5): EAGVVQSPRYKIIEKKQPVAFWCNPISGHNTLYWYLQNLGQGPELLIRYENEEAVDDSQLPKDRFSAERLKGVDSTLKIQPAELGDSAVYLCASSLPDRVRQPQHFGDGTRLSIL.

This rearrangement joins TRBV19 to TRBJ2-3; 8 bases align to TRBD1. V was clipped by 2 bases and J by 3 bases; unmatched bases: 7. The CDR3 has 16 amino acids. Looked up from germline, CDR1 is LNHDA and CDR2 is SQIVND (reference sequence). The CDR3 spells CASSIRPGGRTDTQYF. The CDR3 DNA reads as TGTGCCAGTAGTATAAGGCCAGGGGGCAGAACAGATACGCAGTATTTT.

This clone appeared a few times. This chain uses TRBV2 with TRBJ1-4; 7 bases match TRBD1. Trimming took 3 bases from V and 10 from J; bases not matched to a gene: 5. Germline lookup yields CDR1 SNHLY and CDR2 FYNNEI. This CDR3 is 13 amino acids long. Here the CDR3 reads CASSERTGGKLFF. Written as DNA, the CDR3 is TGTGCCAGCAGTGAGAGGACAGGAGGAAAACTGTTTTTT.

J is TRBJ2-7 and V is TRBV5-1, with 9 bases fitting TRBD2. Unmatched junction bases numbered 5, after V lost 3 bases and J lost 1 base. Germline loops: CDR1 SGHRS, CDR2 YFSETQ. This CDR3 spans 15 amino acids. The CDR3 region has the DNA TGCGCCAGCAGCTCCGGGACTAGCCGATCCTACGAGCAGTACTTC. Protein: CASSSGTSRSYEQYF. Filled out from reference TRBV5-1 and TRBJ2-7, the complete variable domain reads KAGVTQTPRYLIKTRGQQVTLSCSPISGHRSVSWYQQTPGQGLQFLFEYFSETQRNKGNFPGRFSGRQFSNSRSEMNVSTLELGDSALYLCASSSGTSRSYEQYFGPGTRLTVT.

CDR3 amino acids: CASREDRGVYGYTF. The DNA for the CDR3 is TGTGCCAGCAGAGAGGACAGGGGGGTCTATGGCTACACCTTC. The rearrangement joins TRBV7-2 to TRBJ1-2, with 10 bases aligning to TRBD1. Germline V gives CDR1 SGHTA, CDR2 FQGNSA. The V gene end was trimmed by 6 bases and the J gene end by 4 bases; junction bases not matched to a gene: 5. The CDR3 loop spans 14 amino acids.

The rearrangement uses TRBV9 and TRBJ1-1; TRBD1 matches 9 bases. The germline gives CDR1 SGDLS, CDR2 YYNGEE. V was clipped by 7 bases and J by 1 base; unmatched bases: 5. CDR3 size: 14 residues. Here the CDR3 DNA reads TGTGCCAGCGGGCCGACAGGGGGGAACACTGAAGCTTTCTTT. It translates to CASGPTGGNTEAFF.

The chain uses TRBV10-1 and TRBJ2-1; 7 nucleotides agree with TRBD1. Trimming took 1 base from V and 4 from J; bases not matched to a gene: 1. Looked up from germline, CDR1 is WNHNN and CDR2 is SYGVQD (reference sequence). The CDR3 runs 14 residues. CDR3 loop: CASSEYRGYNEQFF. The CDR3 nucleotides are TGCGCCAGCAGTGAGTACAGGGGTTACAATGAGCAGTTCTTC.

J is TRBJ1-6 and V is TRBV5-6, with D possibly matching TRBD1 (6 bases). The CDR3 length is 14 residues. Trimming cost V 4 bases and J 12 bases, with 17 bases left between them. In germline, CDR1 is SGHDT, CDR2 YYEEEE. CDR3 bases: TGTGCCAGCAGCCCAAGCAGGGGTTCGGTACCCCTCCACTTT. As protein: CASSPSRGSVPLHF.

The chain uses TRBV2 and TRBJ2-3; D may correspond to TRBD1 or TRBD2 (5 bases each). Germline loops: CDR1 SNHLY, CDR2 FYNNEI. The CDR3 runs to 16 residues. Deletions cut 6 bases from V and 0 bases from J, with 16 bases between. CDR3 coding DNA: TGTGCCAGCAGGAGGGGCTTCCTGGGAAGCACAGATACGCAGTATTTT. Translation: CASRRGFLGSTDTQYF.

This clone was seen only a few times. The gene calls are TRBV7-2 and TRBJ1-2; D perhaps matches TRBD1 (6 bases). The V end was cut by 0 bases, the J end by 2 bases, with 13 bases between. The CDR3 contains 16 residues. CDR1 is SGHTA, CDR2 FQGNSA, per germline. CDR3 residues: CASSLASQGRNYGYTF. CDR3 in DNA: TGTGCCAGCAGCTTAGCGTCGCAGGGGAGGAACTATGGCTACACCTTC.

This chain links TRBV7-2 with TRBJ2-7, with D perhaps matching TRBD1 or TRBD2 (5 bases each). V lost 1 base to trimming and J lost 1 base, with 11 bases between them. Germline V gene data show CDR1 as SGHTA and CDR2 as FQGNSA. The CDR3 has 15 residues. The CDR3 DNA is TGTGCCAGCAGCTTAGTCCTCGAGGGGTCCTACGAGCAGTACTTC. Translated, it gives CASSLVLEGSYEQYF.

CDR3 DNA: TGTGCCAGCAGCACCTTTGGCATGAACACTGAAGCTTTCTTT. Protein: CASSTFGMNTEAFF. The rearrangement links TRBV7-2 to TRBJ1-1; D unclear. The CDR3 runs 14 residues. V was clipped by 5 bases and J by 0 bases, with 10 bases between them. The germline V gene encodes CDR1 SGHTA and CDR2 FQGNSA.

The table lists this clone with a count of one. This sequence joins TRBV19 and TRBJ2-6; 7 bases map to TRBD1. The germline V gene has CDR1 LNHDA and CDR2 SQIVND (reference sequence). CDR3 length: 18 residues. The V gene end was trimmed by 4 bases and the J gene end by 2 bases; junction bases not matched to a gene: 11. The CDR3, as DNA: TGTGCCAGTAGTACCCTAGGCAGGGGGAAGGCTGGGGCCAACGTCCTGACTTTC. The encoded protein is CASSTLGRGKAGANVLTF.

This clone has only one observation. The rearrangement uses TRBV2 and TRBJ1-5; unclear D gene. Trimming stripped 7 bases from V and 3 bases from J, with 16 bases between. The length of the CDR3 is 15 residues. Germline CDR1 and CDR2: SNHLY and FYNNEI. Here the CDR3 reads CASKGDLLFNQPQHF. In nucleotides, the CDR3 is TGTGCCAGCAAGGGCGACTTACTTTTCAATCAGCCCCAGCATTTT.

As regards this clone: Other DNA sequences in this specimen translate into the identical CDR3. The J gene is TRBJ2-5, the V gene TRBV18; 11 positions match TRBD1. Germline V gives CDR1 KGHSH, CDR2 LQKENI. Losses at the gene ends were 0 bases for V and 4 bases for J; bases not matched to a gene: 7. CDR3 length: 17 amino acids. As DNA, the CDR3 is TGTGCCAGCTCACCACCCCCTGGACAGGGGGCAGGAGAGACCCAGTACTTC. This sequence encodes CASSPPPGQGAGETQYF. Full variable domain (outside the CDR3, taken from reference TRBV18 and TRBJ2-5): NAGVMQNPRHLVRRRGQEARLRCSPMKGHSHVYWYRQLPEEGLKFMVYLQKENIIDESGMPKERFSAEFPKEGPSILRIQQVVRGDSAAYFCASSPPPGQGAGETQYFGPGTRLLVL.